This TCR beta chain stems from a study of CD8 T cells in ankylosing spondylitis (dated by TCRdb to about 2017). Notes on the research overall: The study set out to find disease-linked TCR variants by profiling T cell receptor beta repertoires in ankylosing spondylitis patients and healthy donors. Peripheral blood was sampled, and synovial fluid was additionally collected from ankylosing spondylitis patients. In total, the full study cohort was made up of some 100 healthy donors and some 26 ankylosing spondylitis patients.

The paper's findings and limits, for the study overall: In peripheral blood, the disease-linked clones were found at relatively low frequencies and had a CD8+ phenotype. Blood from ankylosing spondylitis patients appeared to be characterized by a TCR beta motif composed of about eight highly homologous amino acid variants. Some TCR beta motif variants had previously been reported in synovial fluid and blood of reactive arthritis patients, which suggested common disease-initiation mechanisms. The disease-linked clones were reported as significantly enriched in matched synovial fluid samples from ankylosing spondylitis patients.

Sequenced on an Illumina HiSeq 2500. Quantitative 5'-RACE with molecular barcodes was the method used to prepare the TCR beta libraries. Concerning the study's data processing: A new computational method based on a probabilistic model of VDJ rearrangement was used to identify disease-linked TCR variants. TCRdb cleaned the public reads at Q25 with fastp, built clones with MiXCR and kept in-frame beta chains. Every distinct CDR3 protein forms one entry, paired with its most common genes and DNA. These V and J calls derive from TCRdb rather than the authors' analysis. The sample contains roughly 700,000 distinct CDR3 sequences, under 20% of them found a single time. Around a fifth of the sample is taken by the ten largest. The junction shows trimming of 5 bases on V and 5 bases on J, and the gene matches do not reach 9 bases of it. Measured from the cysteine to the phenylalanine, the CDR3 is 15 residues long. The entry retains the CDR3 DNA only, 45 bases that are in frame from base 1.

A note on this clonotype: Its target antigen remains unknown. Base-call qualities are not available, and no considerably larger clone is one nucleotide away.

This receptor was obtained from a male donor with ankylosing spondylitis. The sequencing input was blood, either unsorted or a sorted T cell fraction (not recorded which). The V and J genes are TRBV12-3 or TRBV12-4 and TRBJ2-1; 7 junctional bases match TRBD2. The CDR3 sequence is CASSQSGTTNNEQFF. The DNA is TGTGCCAGCAGTCAATCCGGGACTACTAACAATGAGCAGTTCTTC.